The sequence of this T cell receptor beta chain was determined in a study of graft-versus-host responses after intestinal transplantation (TCRdb year 2021). Looking at the study overall: The transplants that recipients got were multivisceral, liver-intestinal, or isolated intestinal. Every recipient was given anti-thymocyte globulin induction, then maintenance tacrolimus and steroids for around three years. Graft-versus-host and host-versus-graft alloreactive T cell clones were tracked in the graft, circulation and bone marrow after intestinal transplantation using bulk TCR-beta CDR3 sequencing. Alloreactive clones were identified by sequencing pre-transplant mixed lymphocyte reaction products and comparing these products with unstimulated pre-transplant donor and recipient T cells. A cohort of about two dozen intestinal transplant recipients, including one retransplant, was enrolled, and a few patients lacking pretransplant specimens were excluded. A peak of at least 4% donor T cells among recipient peripheral blood mononuclear cells was the definition used for donor T cell macrochimerism. Rather than going through the commercial service, samples from a few later patients were sequenced in-house on an Illumina MiSeq and processed with MiXCR. Overall study results and their limits: Early after transplant, declines in HvG clones were associated with peak levels of circulating GvH clones. GvH clones were detected in recipient bone marrow, and some appeared earlier in ileal mucosa or blood, consistent with an intestinal mucosal origin. Patients with donor T cell macrochimerism had high GvH to HvG T cell clonal ratios in their allografts. Conclusions were limited by the relatively low number and heterogeneity of intestinal transplant patients.

There are a few counts of this clone. Its target antigen remains unknown. No per-base quality is available; no much larger clone lies one base away. The sample's time point, from its label and the paper: cells obtained before transplantation from donor or recipient. CD3+CD4+ and CD3+CD8+ populations were FACS-sorted from unstimulated pre-transplant donor and recipient cells taken from spleen or lymph nodes. For this chain, trimming is 5 bases at the V end and 6 bases at the J end, and the number of junction bases without a gene match is 8. The cysteine opens and the phenylalanine closes a CDR3 of 17 amino acids. Just CDR3 DNA is preserved here, 51 bases in frame from base 1. The CDR1 and CDR2 encoded by the germline V gene (reference sequence) are SEHNR and FQNEAQ. Receptor amplification or capture employed the immunoSEQ multiplex PCR assay. For most patients, genomic DNA was isolated with the Qiagen DNeasy Blood and Tissue Kit and sent frozen to Adaptive Biotechnologies for TCR sequencing. For most patients, genomic DNA was subjected to high-throughput TCR-beta CDR3 sequencing by Adaptive Biotechnologies. The authors' pipeline ran thus. TCR sequencing data were retrieved from Adaptive's ImmunoSEQ software for 15 to 20 patients, whereas a few other patients were processed with MiXCR and VDJtools. CD4 versus CD8 sorting errors were corrected by removing sequences found in both subsets at a frequency ratio below 5:1. CDR3 nucleotide sequences shared between donor and recipient were removed because their origin could not be assigned. To be classed as alloreactive, a clone needed at least 2-fold expansion over unstimulated cells and a minimum CFSE-low frequency of 0.002% (template counts) or 0.001% (read counts). Mappable clones were those detected in sequenced pre-transplant spleen, lymph node, or MLR CFSE-low populations of the donor or recipient. The cumulative frequency of alloreactive clones was calculated as a percentage of all sequences, weighted by copy number. TCRdb took over this immuneACCESS table, retaining in-frame rearrangements with V and J assigned. Such tables are incomplete; in checked studies, under half of the missing clones stem from an unresolved V gene, and the remainder is unexplained. The D gene and trimming were derived from the DNA, and the V and J assignments and clone size from that table. The sample table records roughly 85,000 clones; roughly 90% of these occur just once. 7.6% of the sample comes from the top ten.

The chain was built from TRBV7-9 and TRBJ2-2, with 14 junctional bases fitting TRBD2. Here the sequenced sample was unstimulated CD8+ T cells sorted from spleen or lymph node cells, taken before transplant. The clonotype was recovered from a human donor who was the organ donor for an intestinal transplant. The DNA reads as follows: TGTGCCAGCAGCGTAAAACCGGGACTAGCGGGAGCCGGGGAGCTGTTTTTT. Translation gives CASSVKPGLAGAGELFF.